This T cell receptor beta chain was captured by sequencing in a study of shared clonotypes between healthy human individuals. Study observations and caveats: Larger estimated richness was generally recorded for naive subsets relative to memory subsets.

Profiled with immunoSEQ multiplex PCR; TCRdb holds only in-frame clones, not every one. The sample holds roughly 2.1 million clones, approximately 94% seen once. In the naive CD8 group, cells lacked CD45RO and were positively selected for CCR7, so terminally differentiated effector memory CD45RA+ cells were left out. This clone was recorded only once. Its antigen is unidentified. Germline CDR1 is LGHNA and CDR2 is YSLEER. The CDR3 has 15 residues. V lost 0 bases to trimming and J lost 6 bases; unmatched junction nucleotides: 4. The source is a man between 18 and 29 years old in good health. Some clones in this sample may be carry-over from other donors' samples. The sample comprised naive CD8+ T cells from PBMCs. The chain combines TRBV4-3 with TRBJ2-2; 7 nucleotides agree with TRBD2. CDR3 nucleotide sequence: TGCGCCAGCAGCCAAGAGGCTAGCGGTCCCGGGGAGCTGTTTTTT. It encodes CASSQEASGPGELFF.